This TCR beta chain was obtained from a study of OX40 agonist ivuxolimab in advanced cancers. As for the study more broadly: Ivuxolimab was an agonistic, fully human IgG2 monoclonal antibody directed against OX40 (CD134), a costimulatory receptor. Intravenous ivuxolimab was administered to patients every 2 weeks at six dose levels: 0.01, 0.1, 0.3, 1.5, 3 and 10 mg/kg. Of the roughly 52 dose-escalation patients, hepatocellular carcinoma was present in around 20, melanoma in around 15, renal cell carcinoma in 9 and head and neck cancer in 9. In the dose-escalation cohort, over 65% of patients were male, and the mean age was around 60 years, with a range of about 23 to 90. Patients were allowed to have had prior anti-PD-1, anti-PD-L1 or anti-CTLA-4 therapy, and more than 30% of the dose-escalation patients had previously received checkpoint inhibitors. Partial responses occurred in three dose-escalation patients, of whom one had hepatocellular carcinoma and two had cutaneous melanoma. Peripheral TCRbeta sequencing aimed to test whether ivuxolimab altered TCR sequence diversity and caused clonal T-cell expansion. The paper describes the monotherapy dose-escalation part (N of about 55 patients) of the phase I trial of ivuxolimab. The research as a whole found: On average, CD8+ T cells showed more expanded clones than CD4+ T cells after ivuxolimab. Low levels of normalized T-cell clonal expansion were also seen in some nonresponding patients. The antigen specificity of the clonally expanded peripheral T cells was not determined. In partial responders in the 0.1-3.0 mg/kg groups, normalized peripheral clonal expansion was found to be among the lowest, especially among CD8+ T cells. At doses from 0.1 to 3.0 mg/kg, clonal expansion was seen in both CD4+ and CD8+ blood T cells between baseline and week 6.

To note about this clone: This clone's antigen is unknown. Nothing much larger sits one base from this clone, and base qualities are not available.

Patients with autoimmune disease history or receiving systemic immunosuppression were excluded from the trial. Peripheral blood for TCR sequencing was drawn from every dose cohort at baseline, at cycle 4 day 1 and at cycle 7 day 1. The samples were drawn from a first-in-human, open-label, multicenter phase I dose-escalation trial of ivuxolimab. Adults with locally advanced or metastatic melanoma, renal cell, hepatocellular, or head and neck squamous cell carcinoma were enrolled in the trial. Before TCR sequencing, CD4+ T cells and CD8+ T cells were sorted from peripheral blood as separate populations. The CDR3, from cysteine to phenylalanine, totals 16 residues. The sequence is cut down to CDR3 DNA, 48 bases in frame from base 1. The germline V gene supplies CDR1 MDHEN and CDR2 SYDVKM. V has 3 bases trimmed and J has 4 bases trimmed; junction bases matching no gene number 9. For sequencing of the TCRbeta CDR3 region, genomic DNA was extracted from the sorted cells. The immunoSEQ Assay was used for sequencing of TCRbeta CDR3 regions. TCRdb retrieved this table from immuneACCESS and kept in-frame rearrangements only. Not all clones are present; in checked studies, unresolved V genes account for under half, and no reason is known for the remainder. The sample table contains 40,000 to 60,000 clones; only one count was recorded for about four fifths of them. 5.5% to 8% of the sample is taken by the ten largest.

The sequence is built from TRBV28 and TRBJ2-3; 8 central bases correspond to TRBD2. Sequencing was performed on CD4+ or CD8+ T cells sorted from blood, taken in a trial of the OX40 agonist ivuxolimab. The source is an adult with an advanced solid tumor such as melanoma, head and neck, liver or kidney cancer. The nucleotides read TGTGCCAGCAGTTTGGTGGCGGGAGGAAACGCAGATACGCAGTATTTT. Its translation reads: CASSLVAGGNADTQYF.